This T cell receptor (beta chain) derives from a study of blood T cell repertoires in COVID-19. Whole-study context: Acute-phase and convalescent COVID-19 samples originated in the United States, Italy and Spain. T cells, B-cell-depleted T cells, or PBMCs supplied cDNA or gDNA.

TCRdb's table, derived via immunoSEQ multiplex PCR, lists solely in-frame clones and lacks some. This sample has some 180,000 clones, with approximately 86% found just once. This receptor was identified in a woman in her thirties or forties in a cohort exposed to, infected with or recovered from COVID-19 (not recorded which). Material for sequencing was PBMCs or T cells enriched from blood (not recorded which).

The chain's CDR3 is CASSQVRVVDTQYF. CDR3 DNA sequence: TGCGCCAGCAGCCAAGTTCGAGTCGTGGATACGCAGTATTTT. The V call is TRBV4-1, the J call TRBJ2-3; unclear D gene. Germline assignment: CDR1 MGHRA and CDR2 YSYEKL. The germline V and J ends were trimmed by 1 base and 6 bases, with 11 bases remaining between them. The CDR3 is 14 residues long.